This is a list of T cell receptor beta chains from one sample in a study of CD8+CD57+ T cells in acquired aplastic anemia. TCRdb passed the reads through MiXCR, listing each CDR3 protein once. The sample consists of 250,000 to 350,000 distinct CDR3 sequences, around 60% of them appearing once. Sample: sorted CD4+, CD8+, or CD8+CD57+ T cells (not recorded which) from PBMCs. These receptors were obtained from a human donor with severe aplastic anemia or a healthy control (not recorded which). Each CDR3 is given without its conserved first and last residue. Clone sizes are given selectively: once, few, many, or a class where the clone is expanded.

TRBJ1-6 | . | TRBV7-6 | ASSLFSGTTDSPLH
TRBJ2-5 | many | TRBV2 | ASSLQGTLGETQY
TRBJ1-2 | . | TRBV7-8 | ASSTPGGSYGYT
TRBJ2-7 | . | TRBV24-1 | ATSDLGSYEQY
TRBJ2-5 | . | TRBV7-2 | ASSFYICSATRLAGAETQY
TRBJ2-7 | . | TRBV29-1 | SVEGRTSYEQY
TRBJ2-3 | . | TRBV3-1 | ASSPHRGRTDTQY
TRBJ2-1 | few | TRBV24-1 | ATSVIDLSSYNEQF
TRBJ1-1 | many | TRBV7-9 | ASSLRTVDTEAF
TRBJ2-6 | . | TRBV10-3 | AISELGGSGANVLT
TRBJ2-7 | . | TRBV7-2 | ASSPTSGTGYEQY
TRBJ1-5 | . | TRBV20-1 | SAIRTGVVDQPQH
TRBJ2-7 | . | TRBV19 | ASSPRAGISEQY
TRBJ2-1 | once | TRBV7-9 | ASSFSNEQF
TRBJ1-1 | . | TRBV29-1 | SVTGGDEAF
TRBJ1-5 | many | TRBV11-2 | ASSSVEGSAGQPQH
TRBJ1-5 | many | TRBV6-5 | ASSSVHNSNQPQH
TRBJ2-3 | many | TRBV6-1 | ATFGGGRSDTQY
TRBJ2-5 | once | TRBV5-1 | ASSLSGAGGETQY
TRBJ2-5 | many | TRBV2 | ASSISGGQGPETQY
TRBJ1-5 | . | TRBV10-3 | ASSYGVGAFFYSNQPQH
TRBJ2-1 | . | TRBV7-2 | ASSLGDARSNEQF
TRBJ2-3 | many | TRBV20-1 | SARVSTDTQY
TRBJ1-1 | . | TRBV20-1 | SARGSEAF
TRBJ1-3 | many | TRBV5-1 | ASSLRGVSGNTIY
TRBJ2-1 | . | TRBV5-1 | ASSLTGGTASNEQF
TRBJ1-1 | few | TRBV18 | ASSPRSGWTEAF
TRBJ2-5 | . | TRBV15 | ATSSDLGQGETQY
TRBJ2-2 | . | TRBV14 | ASSQEFWRGKSTGELF
TRBJ1-1 | many | TRBV9 | ASSARQVMNTEAF
TRBJ2-7 | once | TRBV29-1 | SVGTGRYEQY
TRBJ2-1 | few | TRBV12-3/TRBV12-4 | ASSEAGGLNEQF
TRBJ1-6 | . | TRBV10-3 | AIRAGAWDNSPLH
TRBJ2-1 | . | TRBV7-8 | ASSSFGNEQF
TRBJ1-1 | . | TRBV10-3 | AINPTGSNTEAF
TRBJ2-3 | . | TRBV7-2 | ANGDTQY
TRBJ1-5 | . | TRBV7-2 | ASSPSGGINQPQH
TRBJ1-1 | . | TRBV12-3/TRBV12-4 | ASSTGGVEAF
TRBJ1-1 | once | TRBV29-1 | SVGGTTGQMNTEAF
TRBJ2-1 | . | TRBV20-1 | SARGQRFTDTQF
TRBJ2-7 | once | TRBV2 | ASRGTSGGAGEQY
TRBJ2-5 | once | TRBV20-1 | SAKSLGPRGIALETQY
TRBJ2-3 | . | TRBV10-3 | ASKGWDGGGGDTQY
TRBJ2-7 | few | TRBV10-3 | AISGPGTGAPYEQY
TRBJ2-2 | . | TRBV7-2 | ASSEGTPNTGELF
TRBJ1-4 | . | TRBV7-9 | ASSLQGGENEKLF
TRBJ2-1 | . | TRBV7-3 | ASSLTTSSEQF
TRBJ2-3 | . | TRBV29-1 | SVDGTGGTDTQY
TRBJ1-4 | . | TRBV20-1 | SARPAATNEKLF
TRBJ2-3 | many | TRBV20-1 | SATVGGTDTQY
TRBJ1-2 | . | TRBV10-3 | AIDSGIGYT
TRBJ1-5 | few | TRBV9 | ASSPGGGRQH
TRBJ2-7 | . | TRBV15 | ATSLPRTGRREQY
TRBJ2-7 | many | TRBV20-1 | SAQRTSPYEQY
TRBJ2-5 | . | TRBV15 | ATSRGLRLRGGGETQY